This T cell receptor beta chain appears in the sequencing data of a study of CXCR3-negative and CXCR3-positive naive CD8 T cells. Study outcomes and limitations: For CXCR3-positive naive cells, TRB CDR3s were more hydrophobic than those of CXCR3-negative naive cells.

The CDR3 runs to 14 residues. The germline V gene has CDR1 SQVTM and CDR2 ANQGSEA. The method, 5' RACE with UMI labels, was used to prepare the TRB cDNA libraries. Following a re-call of the 5' RACE reads, TCRdb has one entry per CDR3 protein and lacks DNA. The table lists around 130,000 distinct CDR3 sequences. A word on this clonotype: Its specificity is not known.

This sequence was found in a human donor in good health. Some clones in this sample may be carry-over from other donors' samples. Source material: naive CXCR3+ CD8+ T cells from blood. Subset indicated: CD45RO-CCR7+CD27+CD95- naive CD8+ T cells expressing CXCR3 (TNR3+). This chain connects TRBV29-1 to TRBJ2-3; without DNA, the TCRdb call of TRBD1 cannot be checked. CDR3 loop: CSVVRAGGADTQYF.